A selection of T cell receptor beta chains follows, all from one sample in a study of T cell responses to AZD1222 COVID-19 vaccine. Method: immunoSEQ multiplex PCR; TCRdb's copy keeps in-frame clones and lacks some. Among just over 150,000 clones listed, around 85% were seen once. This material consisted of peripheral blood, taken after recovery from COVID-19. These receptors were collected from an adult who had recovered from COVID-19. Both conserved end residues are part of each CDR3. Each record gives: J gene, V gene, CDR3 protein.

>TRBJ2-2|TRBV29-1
CSVVTGPTRTGELFF
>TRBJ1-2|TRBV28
CASSPPDREGYGYTF
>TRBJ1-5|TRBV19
CASSQERAGGISNQPQHF
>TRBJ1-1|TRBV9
CASSVSPGQGARRTEAFF
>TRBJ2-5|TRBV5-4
CASSSEPGGLGETQYF
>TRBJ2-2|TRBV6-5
CASRSRTNTGELFF
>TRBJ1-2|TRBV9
CASSVEGGTPYGYTF
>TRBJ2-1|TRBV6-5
CASSSPEAGTYNEQFF
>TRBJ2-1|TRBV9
CASSGGQGAGEQFF
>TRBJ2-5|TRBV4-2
CASSQDRPSGGKETQYF
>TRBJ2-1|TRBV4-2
CASSPTAQDEQFF
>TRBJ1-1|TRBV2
CAGGRMNTEAFF
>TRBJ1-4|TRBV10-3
CAIRRDGGNEKLFF
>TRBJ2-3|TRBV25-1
CASSERQGTDTQYF
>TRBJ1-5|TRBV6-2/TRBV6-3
CASSPNRGRQGQPQHF
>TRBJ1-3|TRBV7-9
CASSPEKWTIYF
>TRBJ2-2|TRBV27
CASSFLAGSTGELFF
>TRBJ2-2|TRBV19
CASSTKTPLNTGELFF
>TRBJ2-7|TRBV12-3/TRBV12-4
CASTHGSSYEQYF
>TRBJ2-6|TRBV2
CASSAPRDRAGANVLTF
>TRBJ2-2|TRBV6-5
CASSYNRGQGDGELFF
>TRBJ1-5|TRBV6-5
CASRRGEIPEPQHF
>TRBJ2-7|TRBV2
CASRDSGGPSYEQYF
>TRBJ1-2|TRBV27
CASSTTGELGYGYTF
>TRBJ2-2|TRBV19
CASSFGTGTGELFF
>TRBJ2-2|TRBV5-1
CASGGLASTGELFF
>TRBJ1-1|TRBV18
CASSPQGVNTEAFF
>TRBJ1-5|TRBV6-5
CASRFQGADQPQHF
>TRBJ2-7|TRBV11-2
CASSFPGQGAHEQYF
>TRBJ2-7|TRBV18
CASSPGQSSYEQYF
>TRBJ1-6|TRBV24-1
CASPPGVNSPLHF
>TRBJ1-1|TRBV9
CASSSHLGPMNTEAFF
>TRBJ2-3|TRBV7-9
CASSLGGKVRDTQYF
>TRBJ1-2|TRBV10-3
CAISELDYGYTF
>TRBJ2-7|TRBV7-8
CASSGRLIGDNSYEQYF